Presented here are 29 T cell receptor beta chains from one specimen sequenced in a study of T cell responses to AZD1222 COVID-19 vaccine. Some clones are missing from TCRdb's copy, which holds only in-frame ones; the method was immunoSEQ multiplex PCR. The sample lists 110,000 or so clones, roughly nine tenths seen once, with 44% in the top ten. The sequences come from peripheral blood, collected 28 days after the second AZD1222 dose. The receptors shown here come from an adult who received the AZD1222 COVID-19 vaccine.

This sequence joins TRBV15 and TRBJ2-1, with 10 bases fitting TRBD2. The V and J ends lost 0 bases and 6 bases, in that order; junction bases with no gene match: 5. Looked up from germline, CDR1 is LNHNV and CDR2 is YYDKDF (reference sequence). This CDR3 is 16 amino acids long. The CDR3 DNA reads TGTGCCACCAGCAGAGATCCCGGACTAGCGGTCAATGAGCAGTTCTTC. It is translated as CATSRDPGLAVNEQFF.

J is TRBJ2-1 and V is TRBV5-5; 8 bases are shared with TRBD2. J lost 0 bases, V lost 4 bases, and 15 bases had no gene match. The CDR3 loop spans 19 amino acids. In germline, CDR1 is SGHKS, CDR2 YYEKEE (reference sequence). The DNA of the CDR3 is TGTGCCAGCAGCCTTTCCACTAGCGGATTTACCAGCTCCTACAATGAGCAGTTCTTC. Its translation: CASSLSTSGFTSSYNEQFF.

The genes are TRBV29-1 and TRBJ2-1, with TRBD2 matching 9 bases. CDR3 length: 14 amino acids. CDR1 is SQVTM, CDR2 ANQGSEA, per germline. Trimming cost V 4 bases and J 9 bases; bases outside gene matches: 10. CDR3 protein: CSVGLAGGISEQFF. CDR3 in DNA: TGCAGCGTTGGGCTGGCGGGAGGGATCAGTGAGCAGTTCTTC.

The chain employs TRBV5-1 and TRBJ2-3; D unresolved. The CDR3 totals 14 residues. Germline V gene lookup returns CDR1 SGHRS and CDR2 YFSETQ. The V gene lost 7 bases and the J gene lost 1 base, with 13 bases spanning the gap. Written as DNA, the CDR3 is TGCGCCAGCGCGAGAGGCGGCGGCACAGATACGCAGTATTTT. This sequence encodes CASARGGGTDTQYF.

The genes are TRBV28 and TRBJ2-7; TRBD1 matches 12 bases. V gave up 11 bases and J gave up 6 bases; unmatched junction bases: 11. The CDR3 length is 14 residues. Germline V lookup: CDR1 MDHEN, CDR2 SYDVKM. The CDR3 is CAPRSGQGAGEQYF. CDR3 coding DNA: TGTGCCCCTAGGTCGGGACAGGGGGCGGGCGAGCAGTACTTC.

The rearrangement joins TRBV11-2 to TRBJ2-2, with a weak D call TRBD2 (5 bases). Between the trimmed V and J ends, which lost 5 bases and 6 bases, there was a span of 10 bases. This CDR3 comprises 13 residues. In germline, CDR1 is SGHAT, CDR2 FQNNGV. The CDR3 DNA follows: TGTGCCAGCAGCCAAATACTAGCCGGGGAGCTGTTTTTT. Its protein product is CASSQILAGELFF.

In this sample, this clone turned up a few times. The rearrangement joins TRBV29-1 to TRBJ2-7; D gene uncertain. The CDR3 has 12 amino acids. V lost 5 bases and J 0 bases, leaving 8 bases between the germline ends. Germline V gene lookup returns CDR1 SQVTM and CDR2 ANQGSEA. The CDR3 nucleotides read TGCAGCGTTCAGGCGAGCTCCTACGAGCAGTACTTC. Translated: CSVQASSYEQYF.

This clone was detected a few times. This chain joins TRBV19 and TRBJ1-1; D gene ambiguous. This CDR3 region has 14 residues. Germline CDR1 is LNHDA and CDR2 is SQIVND (reference sequence). V was pared by 6 bases and J by 3 bases, with 14 bases between. CDR3 sequence: CASRDPGRYTEAFF. The CDR3 nucleotides read TGTGCCAGTAGGGACCCCGGCCGGTACACTGAAGCTTTCTTT.

The chain joins TRBV19 to TRBJ1-5; 7 nucleotides line up with TRBD1. The V and J ends lost 7 bases and 3 bases, in that order; junction bases with no gene match: 9. This CDR3 has 15 residues. Looked up from germline, CDR1 is LNHDA and CDR2 is SQIVND (reference sequence). This CDR3 reads CASNQPGQLNQPQHF. In DNA, the CDR3 is TGTGCCAGTAACCAGCCGGGACAGCTCAATCAGCCCCAGCATTTT.

The chain joins TRBV28 to TRBJ1-1; D gene ambiguous. CDR3 length: 14 residues. Trimming stripped 0 bases from V and 11 bases from J, with 16 bases between. Germline V gene lookup returns CDR1 MDHEN and CDR2 SYDVKM. The CDR3 is CASSLWGSLSRAFF. Written as DNA, the CDR3 is TGTGCCAGCAGTTTATGGGGCTCCCTCAGCAGGGCTTTCTTT.

The rearrangement links TRBV18 to TRBJ2-3; 9 bases align to TRBD1. The V gene end was trimmed by 4 bases and the J gene end by 4 bases; junction bases not matched to a gene: 3. The CDR3 spans 14 residues. Germline loops: CDR1 KGHSH, CDR2 LQKENI. This chain's CDR3 is CASSLTGGSDTQYF. DNA of the CDR3: TGTGCCAGCTCACTTACAGGGGGCTCAGATACGCAGTATTTT.

The rearrangement links TRBV9 to TRBJ2-2; the D gene is possibly TRBD1 (6 bases). The V gene lost 7 bases and the J gene lost 0 bases, with 10 bases spanning the gap. The CDR3 runs to 14 residues. Germline loops: CDR1 SGDLS, CDR2 YYNGEE. DNA of the CDR3: TGTGCCAGCCCCGGGACACCGAACACCGGGGAGCTGTTTTTT. Translated: CASPGTPNTGELFF.

J is TRBJ2-5 and V is TRBV18; D is unresolved. The CDR3 totals 13 residues. Germline-derived CDR1 and CDR2 are KGHSH and LQKENI. Between the trimmed V and J ends, which lost 2 bases and 2 bases, there was a span of 6 bases. CDR3 bases: TGTGCCAGCTCACCAAATATGCAAGAGACCCAGTACTTC. The encoded protein is CASSPNMQETQYF.

The V call is TRBV5-1, the J call TRBJ2-1, with D unresolved. The V gene's germline CDR1 is SGHRS and CDR2 YFSETQ. This CDR3 contains 13 residues. V dropped 4 bases and J dropped 6 bases, with 11 bases sitting between them. The CDR3: CASSPTGSNEQFF. Written as DNA, the CDR3 is TGCGCCAGCAGCCCGACTGGCTCCAATGAGCAGTTCTTC.

The chain has TRBV4-1 and TRBJ2-1, with 11 bases matching TRBD2. This CDR3 has 17 amino acids. Germline V gives CDR1 MGHRA, CDR2 YSYEKL. Trimming cost V 4 bases and J 4 bases; bases outside gene matches: 9. CDR3 DNA: TGCGCCAGCAGCCTGGCCACTAGCGGGAGCTTTTACAATGAGCAGTTCTTC. It codes for CASSLATSGSFYNEQFF.

This chain connects TRBV27 to TRBJ2-6, with unresolved D. Trimming removed 3 bases at V and 2 bases at J, with 5 bases between. The germline V gene has CDR1 MNHEY and CDR2 SMNVEV (reference sequence). The CDR3 extends over 14 amino acids. CDR3 sequence: CASSLSPGANVLTF. CDR3 bases: TGTGCCAGCAGTTTGTCCCCTGGGGCCAACGTCCTGACTTTC.

The genes are TRBV3-1 (or the pseudogene TRBV3-2) and TRBJ1-2; no clear D. The CDR3 runs to 13 residues. The V gene's germline CDR1 is LGHDT and CDR2 YNNKEL (reference sequence). The ends were cut back, 6 bases at V and 6 bases at J, with 14 bases in the middle. As DNA, the CDR3 is TGTGCCAGCAGGAAGCAGGTCGGGGATGGCTACACCTTC. It specifies CASRKQVGDGYTF.

The chain employs TRBV7-3 and TRBJ1-4; D is unresolved. The length of the CDR3 is 14 residues. The ends were cut back, 5 bases at V and 2 bases at J, with 9 bases in the middle. Germline CDR1 and CDR2: SGHTA and FQGTGA. CDR3 sequence reads: CASSPGPTNEKLFF. CDR3 coding DNA: TGTGCCAGCAGCCCAGGACCCACTAATGAAAAACTGTTTTTT.

V is TRBV7-9 and J is TRBJ1-3; D is undetermined. The CDR3 extends over 16 amino acids. CDR1 is SEHNR and CDR2 is FQNEAQ in the germline V gene (reference sequence). The ends were cut back, 0 bases at V and 0 bases at J, with 9 bases in the middle. The CDR3 DNA follows: TGTGCCAGCAGCTTAGCACAGCCAGGCTCTGGAAACACCATATATTTT. Its translation is CASSLAQPGSGNTIYF.

CDR3 coding DNA: TGTGCCAGCAGGTCGACTAGCGGAACTAGCACAGATACGCAGTATTTT. It codes for CASRSTSGTSTDTQYF. This chain joins TRBV2 and TRBJ2-3; 9 nucleotides align to TRBD2. The J segment lost 0 bases and the V segment lost 6 bases, leaving 7 bases of the junction unmatched. Germline CDR1 SNHLY, CDR2 FYNNEI. The CDR3 has 16 amino acids.

This clone showed up just once. The genes are TRBV6-5 and TRBJ1-2; D is perhaps TRBD1 (5 bases). Germline loops: CDR1 MNHEY, CDR2 SVGAGI. The V end was cut by 9 bases, the J end by 8 bases, with 16 bases between. This CDR3 comprises 12 residues. Here the CDR3 reads CASSQGREGYTF. The CDR3 bases are TGTGCCAGTTCCCAGGGTAGGGAGGGCTACACCTTC.

V and J are TRBV29-1 and TRBJ2-7; 7 positions match TRBD1. This CDR3 region has 13 residues. CDR1 SQVTM and CDR2 ANQGSEA come from the germline V gene. V trimming: 6 bases; J trimming: 2 bases; junction bases outside the gene matches: 7. The CDR3 protein is CSVKQGPAYEQYF. CDR3 bases: TGCAGCGTGAAACAGGGGCCGGCCTACGAGCAGTACTTC.

The CDR3 coding sequence is TGTGCCAGCAGCTTACGGCCGGCTACCCCTCACCATTTT. Translated, it gives CASSLRPATPHHF. The chain recombines TRBV7-2 with TRBJ1-5; D remains ambiguous. The CDR3 sequence is 13 residues long. Trimming left V 2 bases short and J 16 bases short, with 18 bases between. Per germline, CDR1 SGHTA and CDR2 FQGNSA.

CDR3 sequence (DNA): TGTGCCAGCAGCTTGGCTGGGCGCACAGATACGCAGTATTTT. It is translated as CASSLAGRTDTQYF. The rearrangement joins TRBV5-4 to TRBJ2-3; D not resolved. Per germline, CDR1 SGHNT and CDR2 YYREEE (reference sequence). V was shortened by 0 bases and J by 1 base, with 6 bases between the two germline ends. This CDR3 comprises 14 residues. The full variable domain, rest sourced from reference TRBV5-4 and TRBJ2-3, is ETGVTQSPTHLIKTRGQQVTLRCSSQSGHNTVSWYQQALGQGPQFIFQYYREEENGRGNFPPRFSGLQFPNYSSELNVNALELDDSALYLCASSLAGRTDTQYFGPGTRLTVL.

CDR3 sequence: CASCRGGSGNHEQYF. The DNA of the CDR3 is TGTGCCAGCTGTAGGGGGGGTAGCGGGAACCACGAGCAGTACTTC. The chain uses TRBV7-2 and TRBJ2-7; 8 bases fit TRBD2. The V gene's germline CDR1 is SGHTA and CDR2 FQGNSA. After removal of 8 bases from V and 5 bases from J, the junction contained 14 bases not matched to a gene. This CDR3 has 15 residues.

The chain links TRBV2 to TRBJ2-1; no clear D gene. The CDR3 consists of 12 residues. V shed 9 bases and J shed 6 bases, with 12 bases lying between them. The germline V gene has CDR1 SNHLY and CDR2 FYNNEI. The DNA for the CDR3 is TGTGCCAGTTTTCTTCGCGCCAATGAGCAGTTCTTC. Amino acid sequence: CASFLRANEQFF.

The rearrangement uses TRBV5-8 and TRBJ2-3; TRBD2 aligns across 7 bases. CDR1 SGHTS and CDR2 YDEGEE come from the germline V gene. J was trimmed by 1 base and V by 2 bases; bases with no gene match: 7. This CDR3 spans 16 amino acids. The CDR3 here is CASSLGTGGGTDTQYF. CDR3 in DNA: TGTGCCAGCAGCTTAGGTACGGGAGGAGGCACAGATACGCAGTATTTT.

Details on this clone: Distinct nucleotide sequences in the sample also encode this CDR3. The CDR3 spells CASSLGRKETQYF. In nucleotides, the CDR3 is TGTGCCAGCAGCTTAGGGAGGAAAGAGACCCAGTACTTC. The gene calls are TRBV7-2 and TRBJ2-5, with D possibly matching TRBD2 (5 bases). Trimming took off 1 base at V and 3 bases at J, with 6 bases between the two ends. The CDR3 sequence is 13 residues long. The V gene's germline CDR1 is SGHTA and CDR2 FQGNSA.

The chain uses TRBV2 and TRBJ2-5; 10 bases are a match to TRBD2. V lost 3 bases, J lost 3 bases, and 7 bases stayed unmatched. Germline V gene lookup returns CDR1 SNHLY and CDR2 FYNNEI. The CDR3 runs 16 residues. In DNA, the CDR3 is TGTGCCAGCAGTGACCTTAAACTAGCGGGAAAAGAGACCCAGTACTTC. This codes for CASSDLKLAGKETQYF.